These 21 T cell receptor beta chains were all obtained from the same sample, sequenced in a study of molecular identifiers for immune sequencing clone quantification. TCRdb called the PCR reads again in MiXCR, with one record for every CDR3 protein. This sample has just over 40,000 distinct CDR3 sequences, with about 24% found just once. Sample: naive CD8+ T cells from blood, with Jurkat cell RNA spiked in. Subset in this sample: FACS-sorted CD8+CD4-CCR7+CD45RA+ naive T cells. The receptor set was obtained from a human donor in good health. Some libraries in this study had Jurkat cell RNA spiked in.

In its sample, this clonotype was seen many times. The chain combines TRBV13 with TRBJ2-7; no reliable D call. The CDR3 runs to 15 residues. Germline CDR1 and CDR2: PRHDT and FYEKMQ (reference sequence). Deletions cut 5 bases from V and 0 bases from J, with 14 bases between. The CDR3 DNA follows: TGTGCCAGCAGCCCCATGACGGATAGCTCCTACGAGCAGTACTTC. Amino acids: CASSPMTDSSYEQYF.

In regard to this clonotype: One base away lies a much larger clone, so this may be a sequencing read error. The chain couples TRBV20-1 to TRBJ2-7; D assignment may be TRBD1 or TRBD2 (5 bases each). The CDR3 has 13 amino acids. Germline V gene lookup returns CDR1 DFQATT and CDR2 SNEGSKA (reference sequence). The CDR3: CSAGDSGSYEQYF. DNA of the CDR3: TGCAGTGCTGGAGATTCAGGGAGCTACGAGCAGTACTTC.

About this clonotype: Given a much more abundant clone one base away, this may be a read error. The rearrangement joins TRBV19 to TRBJ2-3; TRBD2 matches at 10 bases. The CDR3 is made up of 13 amino acids. Germline V gene lookup returns CDR1 LNHDA and CDR2 SQIVND (reference sequence). CDR3 in DNA: TGTGCCGGTAGAAGCGGGAGGGATGATACGCAGTATTTT. Translated: CAGRSGRDDTQYF.

This clonotype was recorded at least ten times. The rearrangement uses TRBV5-1 and TRBJ1-1; D gene uncertain. V lost 4 bases, J lost 4 bases, and 8 bases lay in between. Germline CDR1 is SGHRS and CDR2 is YFSETQ. CDR3 length equals 12 residues. Written as DNA, the CDR3 is TGCGCCAGCAGCCCCGGGAGCACTGAAGCTTTCTTT. As protein: CASSPGSTEAFF.

The table lists this clonotype with many counts. The chain is built from TRBV7-9 and TRBJ2-7; D may correspond to TRBD1 or TRBD2 (5 bases each). The CDR3 is 13 residues long. Between the trimmed V and J ends, which lost 5 bases and 4 bases, there was a span of 12 bases. Looked up from germline, CDR1 is SEHNR and CDR2 is FQNEAQ (reference sequence). CDR3 protein: CASSPRGEYEQYF. For the CDR3, the DNA is TGTGCCAGCAGCCCTCGGGGCGAGTACGAGCAGTACTTC.

On this clonotype: A junction end diverges from the germline sequence, so it may reflect a read error. The genes are TRBV11-2 and TRBJ2-3, with 13 bases fitting TRBD2. The germline gives CDR1 SGHAT, CDR2 FQNNGV. The CDR3 totals 17 residues. The CDR3 reads CASSRTSGRPHPDTPYF. CDR3 sequence (DNA): TGTGCCAGCAGCCGGACTAGCGGGAGACCTCACCCAGATACGCCGTATTTT.

This clonotype was picked up many times. V and J are TRBV28 and TRBJ2-5; D is undetermined. The germline V gene has CDR1 MDHEN and CDR2 SYDVKM. The CDR3 totals 15 residues. V lost 7 bases and J lost 4, with 19 bases in between. CDR3 DNA: TGTGCCAGCACTGTCAGCGCTGTAACGGGAGAGACCCAGTACTTC. It specifies CASTVSAVTGETQYF.

This clonotype came up many times. The chain joins TRBV4-1 to TRBJ2-1; 11 bases fit TRBD2. The CDR3 spans 16 residues. The germline V gene encodes CDR1 MGHRA and CDR2 YSYEKL. With V trimmed by 5 bases and J by 7 bases, 10 bases remained unmatched. As DNA, the CDR3 is TGCGCCAGCAGCTGGGGTAGCGGGGGGGCCAAGAATGAGCAGTTCTTC. Protein: CASSWGSGGAKNEQFF.

The sample holds many counts of this clonotype. The chain joins TRBV2 to TRBJ2-7, with 8 bases matching TRBD2. The CDR3 totals 16 residues. Looked up from germline, CDR1 is SNHLY and CDR2 is FYNNEI. Unmatched junction bases numbered 17, after V lost 6 bases and J lost 7 bases. CDR3 sequence: CASRLSGAALLIEQYF. For the CDR3, the DNA is TGTGCCAGCAGGCTTAGCGGGGCTGCCCTCCTTATAGAGCAGTACTTC.

This clonotype was seen at least ten times. The CDR3 region is CASSDITQGVAFF. DNA of the CDR3: TGTGCCAGCAGCGATATTACCCAGGGGGTAGCTTTCTTT. The chain combines TRBV9 with TRBJ1-1, with 7 bases aligning to TRBD1. The CDR3 runs 13 residues. V was pared by 3 bases and J by 10 bases, with 9 bases of the junction left unmatched. Germline assignment: CDR1 SGDLS and CDR2 YYNGEE.

This clonotype was recorded many times. The chain couples TRBV4-3 to TRBJ2-7; TRBD1 agrees at 9 bases. The CDR3 is 15 residues long. V was pared by 4 bases and J by 7 bases, with 11 bases of the junction left unmatched. Germline V gene data show CDR1 as LGHNA and CDR2 as YSLEER. In DNA, the CDR3 is TGCGCCAGCAGCCCCGGGACAGGGTCCCCGAGGGAGCAGTACTTC. Amino acid sequence: CASSPGTGSPREQYF.

This clonotype has more than one count but fewer than ten. The V gene is TRBV29-1, the J gene TRBJ2-7, with D tentatively TRBD1 (6 bases). The V gene's germline CDR1 is SQVTM and CDR2 ANQGSEA. The CDR3 has 16 amino acids. The ends were cut back, 4 bases at V and 2 bases at J, with 21 bases in the middle. The CDR3 DNA reads TGCAGCGTTGTTCTCCCCCAGGGGTCGGTTACCTACGAGCAGTACTTC. Translated: CSVVLPQGSVTYEQYF.

Ten or more counts support this clonotype. The chain carries TRBV4-2 and TRBJ2-7; 7 nucleotides line up with TRBD2. The V and J ends lost 4 bases and 0 bases, in that order; junction bases with no gene match: 6. From germline, CDR1 is LGHNA and CDR2 YNFKEQ. The CDR3 sequence is 15 residues long. CDR3 bases: TGTGCCAGCAGCCCGACTAGCTCCTCCTCCTACGAGCAGTACTTC. Translation: CASSPTSSSSYEQYF.

To note about this clonotype: A much larger clone lies one base from this, so it may be a read error. The chain couples TRBV19 to TRBJ2-3; D is ambiguous. The V end lost 9 bases, the J end lost 5 bases, and 9 bases lay between the germline ends. Germline V CDR1 and CDR2: LNHDA, SQIVND (reference sequence). The CDR3 runs to 11 residues. The CDR3 protein is CASRHGDTQYF. The CDR3 region has the DNA TGTGCCAGCAGACATGGAGATACGCAGTATTTT.

Note on this clonotype: A much larger clone differs by one base, so this may be a read error. The chain has TRBV11-2 and TRBJ2-1, with 8 nucleotides matching TRBD2. CDR1 and CDR2 (germline): SGHAT, FQNNGV. This CDR3 region has 14 residues. The CDR3 DNA reads TGTGCCAGCAGCTCACCCTTCGGGGGGGATGAGCTGTTCTTC. This encodes CASSSPFGGDELFF.

This clonotype occurred many times. The chain joins TRBV30 to TRBJ2-6; D tentatively reads TRBD1 or TRBD2 (6 bases each). This CDR3 comprises 15 residues. V was trimmed by 2 bases and J by 4 bases, leaving 12 bases between them. Germline V lookup: CDR1 GTSNPN, CDR2 SVGIG (reference sequence). Written as DNA, the CDR3 is TGTGCCTGGAGTCCGGGGGCGTCAGGGGCCAACGTCCTGACTTTC. It yields the protein CAWSPGASGANVLTF.

With respect to this clonotype: The junction departs from the called germline gene at one end, perhaps through a read error. CDR3 loop: CARSTPARSAYEQYF. The CDR3 DNA reads as TGTGCCCGCAGCACCCCGGCCCGGTCGGCCTACGAGCAGTACTTC. This chain connects TRBV6-5 to TRBJ2-7, with D uncertain. Germline V gene lookup returns CDR1 MNHEY and CDR2 SVGAGI. The CDR3 contains 15 residues.

This clonotype was seen ten or more times. The J gene is TRBJ2-5, the V gene TRBV14; 7 bases align to TRBD2. Germline CDR1 SGHDN, CDR2 FVKESK. With 1 base clipped from V and 7 bases from J, the junction kept 9 bases outside the gene matches. The CDR3 totals 15 residues. CDR3 sequence: CASSQARLAWGTQYF. The CDR3, as DNA: TGTGCCAGCAGCCAAGCCCGACTAGCCTGGGGGACCCAGTACTTC.

This clonotype appeared many times. The V call is TRBV20-1, the J call TRBJ2-7; TRBD2 matches 7 bases. The J segment lost 5 bases and the V segment lost 3 bases, leaving 10 bases of the junction unmatched. The CDR3 totals 14 residues. Germline CDR1 and CDR2: DFQATT and SNEGSKA (reference sequence). Here the CDR3 reads CSASQRDGAHEQYF. The CDR3 DNA reads TGCAGTGCTAGCCAGCGGGACGGGGCCCACGAGCAGTACTTC.

Turning to this clonotype: One junction end does not reproduce the germline sequence, and a read error may be involved. This chain joins TRBV4-3 and TRBJ2-3; 10 bases match TRBD2. Germline CDR1 reads LGHNA; CDR2 reads YSLEER. This CDR3 contains 14 residues. CDR3 residues: CARRQGLAGDTPYF. The CDR3 DNA reads TGCGCCCGCCGCCAGGGCCTAGCGGGGGATACGCCGTATTTT.

This chain connects TRBV7-9 to TRBJ2-7, with a weak D call TRBD1 (7 bases). CDR1 SEHNR and CDR2 FQNEAQ come from the germline V gene (reference sequence). This CDR3 is built from 14 residues. Trimming took off 6 bases at V and 0 bases at J, with 12 bases between the two ends. The CDR3 DNA reads TGTGCCAGCAGACAGGGGCGGGACTCCTACGAGCAGTACTTC. It yields the protein CASRQGRDSYEQYF.